These T cell receptor beta chains were read from a single sample in a study of regulatory T cells in long-lasting Graves disease. From the multiplex PCR reads, TCRdb called clonotypes with MiXCR, one entry per CDR3 protein. Of approximately 490,000 distinct CDR3 sequences detected, around 15% appear once; the ten largest clones hold about 12%. These same records also appear under a second study, on T cells in Graves' hyperthyroidism and ophthalmopathy.

The starting material was peripheral blood mononuclear cells (PBMCs), obtained at new diagnosis, from a patient treated with antithyroid drugs. The source of these receptors is a man between 35 and 55 years old with Graves disease. The CDR3 runs from the conserved cysteine through the conserved F or W. D genes are given only for firm matches. The listing skips clone size in some rows; elsewhere it reads once, few, many or a size class.

clone_size j_call d_call v_call cdr3_aa cdr3_nt
many TRBJ2-7 - TRBV20-1 CSAETVYEQYF TGCAGTGCCGAGACAGTTTACGAGCAGTACTTC
- TRBJ2-7 - TRBV27 CASSLKGFSYEQYF TGTGCCAGCAGTTTAAAAGGTTTCTCCTACGAGCAGTACTTC
many TRBJ1-1 - TRBV5-1 CASSLRELNTEAFF TGTGCCAGCAGCTTAAGGGAGCTGAACACTGAAGCTTTCTTT
few TRBJ2-1 - TRBV29-1 CSVVGHSSYNEQFF TGCAGCGTTGTAGGACACAGCTCCTACAATGAGCAGTTCTTC
- TRBJ1-5 - TRBV20-1 CSARRHSNQPQHF TGCAGTGCTAGGAGGCATAGCAATCAGCCCCAGCATTTT
few TRBJ1-5 - TRBV5-1 CASSLSPDYSNQPQHF TGCGCCAGCAGCTTGAGCCCAGATTATAGCAATCAGCCCCAGCATTTT
few TRBJ1-5 TRBD1 TRBV3-1 CASSQGLSGQVIQPQHF TGTGCCAGCAGCCAAGGTTTATCAGGACAGGTGATTCAGCCCCAGCATTTT
many TRBJ2-3 - TRBV11-2 CASSFLNNPTDTQYF TGTGCCAGCAGCTTCCTAAATAACCCCACAGATACGCAGTATTTT
few TRBJ2-2 TRBD1 TRBV2 CASRTGQRNTGELFF TGTGCCAGCAGAACGGGACAGCGGAACACCGGGGAGCTGTTTTTT
few TRBJ2-2 - TRBV11-2 CASSLQFFTGELFF TGTGCCAGCAGCTTGCAGTTCTTCACCGGGGAGCTGTTTTTT
many TRBJ2-3 - TRBV29-1 CSAGWSTDTQYF TGCAGCGCAGGGTGGAGCACAGATACGCAGTATTTT
- TRBJ2-5 TRBD1 TRBV3-1 CASSQGGQFFQETQYF TGTGCCAGCAGCCAAGGGGGACAGTTCTTCCAAGAGACCCAGTACTTC
many TRBJ2-5 - TRBV11-2 CASSLEQPQETQYF TGTGCCAGCAGCTTAGAACAGCCCCAAGAGACCCAGTACTTC
- TRBJ2-2 - TRBV20-1 CSARILGRQFPGELFF TGCAGTGCTAGAATTTTGGGACGGCAGTTCCCCGGGGAGCTGTTTTTT
- TRBJ2-1 TRBD2 TRBV2 CASTGGRAYYNEQFF TGTGCCAGCACCGGCGGGAGGGCCTACTACAATGAGCAGTTCTTC
many TRBJ2-3 - TRBV29-1 CSGRHFGTDTQYF TGCAGCGGCCGACATTTTGGCACAGATACGCAGTATTTT
many TRBJ2-3 - TRBV12-3/TRBV12-4 CAIEAWGTDTQYF TGTGCCATCGAGGCCTGGGGCACAGATACGCAGTATTTT
few TRBJ1-5 - TRBV2 CASTSDSSNQPQHF TGTGCCAGCACTTCGGACAGTAGCAATCAGCCCCAGCATTTT
- TRBJ2-2 TRBD2 TRBV5-1 CASSSPAGAGELFF TGCGCCAGCAGCTCGCCCGCGGGGGCCGGGGAGCTGTTTTTT
- TRBJ2-2 - TRBV7-9 CALGGVRTGELFF TGTGCCCTAGGCGGGGTTCGCACCGGGGAGCTGTTTTTT
- TRBJ2-1 TRBD2 TRBV6-2/TRBV6-3 CASKLAGRNEQFF TGTGCCAGCAAACTAGCGGGGAGGAATGAGCAGTTCTTC
many TRBJ1-1 - TRBV5-1 CASSLYDRPAFF TGCGCCAGCAGCTTGTATGACAGGCCAGCTTTCTTT
few TRBJ2-3 TRBD2 TRBV9 CASSVVSGRADTQYF TGTGCCAGCAGCGTAGTAAGCGGGAGGGCAGATACGCAGTATTTT
many TRBJ2-5 TRBD2 TRBV20-1 CSAPALYGGQETQYF TGCAGTGCACCAGCCCTATACGGGGGGCAAGAGACCCAGTACTTC
- TRBJ2-2 TRBD2 TRBV28 CASSRGTSGRKGGELFF TGTGCCAGCAGCCGCGGGACTAGCGGGAGAAAGGGCGGGGAGCTGTTTTTT
many TRBJ2-7 - TRBV12-3/TRBV12-4 CASSLQGWEQYF TGTGCCAGCAGCTTACAGGGTTGGGAGCAGTACTTC
- TRBJ2-2 - TRBV6-4 CASGETANTGELFF TGTGCCAGCGGCGAAACAGCGAACACCGGGGAGCTGTTTTTT
many TRBJ2-1 - TRBV5-4 CASSSLRRRNEQFF TGTGCCAGCAGCTCTTTGCGGAGGCGGAATGAGCAGTTCTTC
many TRBJ2-7 - TRBV5-5 CASSWGDIYEQYF TGTGCCAGCAGCTGGGGGGACATCTACGAGCAGTACTTC
many TRBJ2-5 TRBD2 TRBV20-1 CSAGPLAGGGETQYF TGCAGTGCTGGGCCCCTAGCGGGAGGGGGCGAGACCCAGTACTTC
many TRBJ1-1 - TRBV7-6 CASSSSGGLNTEAFF TGTGCCAGCAGCTCATCGGGCGGTTTGAACACTGAAGCTTTCTTT
- TRBJ2-7 - TRBV20-1 CSARRGWSRDEQYF TGCAGTGCCCGCCGGGGTTGGAGTCGGGACGAGCAGTACTTC
many TRBJ2-7 TRBD2 TRBV6-1 CASSEAGGRGYEQYF TGTGCCAGCAGTGAAGCTGGCGGGAGGGGATACGAGCAGTACTTC
many TRBJ2-5 - TRBV2 CASNPDIASSWTQYF TGTGCCAGCAACCCGGACATAGCATCCAGTTGGACCCAGTACTTC
- TRBJ1-6 TRBD1 TRBV5-1 CASSLSRTGVAPLHF TGCGCCAGCAGCTTGTCCCGGACAGGGGTGGCACCCCTCCACTTT
many TRBJ2-2 - TRBV3-1 CASSPISGELFF TGTGCCAGCAGCCCCATATCAGGGGAGCTGTTTTTT
few TRBJ1-4 - TRBV29-1 CSSQTGPNEKLFF TGCAGCTCCCAGACAGGCCCTAATGAAAAACTGTTTTTT
many TRBJ2-5 TRBD1 TRBV18 CASSKDRAQETQYF TGTGCCAGCTCCAAGGACAGGGCACAAGAGACCCAGTACTTC
- TRBJ1-4 TRBD1 TRBV28 CASRSGTESEKLFF TGTGCCAGCAGGAGCGGGACAGAAAGCGAAAAACTGTTTTTT
few TRBJ2-7 - TRBV28 CASASESWGSHEQYF TGTGCCAGCGCCTCGGAAAGCTGGGGGTCCCACGAGCAGTACTTC
many TRBJ2-1 - TRBV12-3/TRBV12-4 CASSLGRGRDPRNEQFF TGTGCCAGCAGTTTGGGCAGGGGCCGGGACCCTCGGAATGAGCAGTTCTTC